This T cell receptor beta chain was captured by sequencing in a study of cytomegalovirus exposure and HLA in healthy donors. Unmatched junction bases numbered 8, after V lost 10 bases and J lost 4 bases. This CDR3 contains 14 residues. The germline V gene has CDR1 MDHEN and CDR2 SYDVKM. Both 60 Vbeta primers and 13 Jbeta primers went into the PCR. Clones were sequenced by immunoSEQ multiplex PCR, and TCRdb holds only the in-frame ones, with some missing. The sample consists of 90,000 to 100,000 clones, less than 80% of them appearing once. The genes are TRBV28 and TRBJ1-5; the match to TRBD1 covers 9 bases. The sample taken for sequencing was PBMCs. The sequence was obtained from a woman in her thirties or forties in good health and CMV-seronegative. CDR3 loop: CATAGTGRNQPQHF. DNA of the CDR3: TGTGCCACCGCCGGGACAGGGAGAAATCAGCCCCAGCATTTT.